These 14 T cell receptor beta chains came from one sample sequenced in a study of T cell responses to AZD1222 COVID-19 vaccine. The table came from immunoSEQ multiplex PCR; TCRdb's copy has only in-frame clones and leaves some out. Of more than 90,000 clones listed, about 90% are singletons. The input for sequencing was peripheral blood, taken on day 0 of AZD1222 vaccination. Receptor source: an adult in good health.

This clone was recorded once. CDR3 region: CASSQVSYEQYF. The CDR3 bases are TGTGCCAGCAGCCAAGTCTCCTACGAGCAGTACTTC. The J gene is TRBJ2-7, the V gene TRBV3-1 (or the pseudogene TRBV3-2); no clear D. The V gene's germline CDR1 is LGHDT and CDR2 YNNKEL (reference sequence). This CDR3 is built from 12 residues. V lost 1 base to trimming and J lost 0 bases, with 1 base between them.

The chain recombines TRBV28 with TRBJ1-2, with D unresolved. CDR1 is MDHEN and CDR2 is SYDVKM in the germline V gene. The CDR3 has 12 amino acids. Trimming pared 11 bases from V and 6 bases from J, leaving 16 bases between. CDR3 loop: CALTNRVNGYTF. The CDR3 coding sequence is TGTGCCCTCACCAATCGGGTTAATGGCTACACCTTC.

V gene TRBV5-1 combines with J gene TRBJ1-5; D gene unclear. V was clipped by 4 bases and J by 3 bases, with 14 bases between them. Germline CDR1 is SGHRS and CDR2 is YFSETQ. The CDR3 length is 15 residues. The CDR3 reads CASSPPASLNQPQHF. CDR3 nucleotide sequence: TGCGCCAGCAGCCCGCCAGCGAGCCTCAATCAGCCCCAGCATTTT.

The chain recombines TRBV2 with TRBJ1-1; no definite D call. The CDR3 loop spans 12 amino acids. V was cut by 3 bases and J by 5 bases, with 7 bases left in between. Germline assignment: CDR1 SNHLY and CDR2 FYNNEI. The DNA for the CDR3 is TGTGCCAGCAGTGATCAAGGGACTGAAGCTTTCTTT. Translation: CASSDQGTEAFF.

This chain uses TRBV7-6 with TRBJ1-5; 7 bases match TRBD1. CDR3 length equals 16 residues. CDR1 and CDR2 (germline): SGHVS, FNYEAQ. Trimming at V came to 5 bases and at J to 4 bases, leaving 11 bases not matched to a gene. CDR3 sequence (DNA): TGTGCCAGCAGCCCCAGTTCGCCAGGGGGTAATCAGCCCCAGCATTTT. It specifies CASSPSSPGGNQPQHF.

V is TRBV6-5 and J is TRBJ1-1, with TRBD1 identical over 8 bases. V dropped 5 bases and J dropped 6; count of bases not matched to a gene: 11. The CDR3 covers 15 residues. The germline V gene encodes CDR1 MNHEY and CDR2 SVGAGI. CDR3 sequence reads: CASSPQTGDRSEAFF. CDR3 bases: TGTGCCAGCAGTCCCCAGACAGGGGACCGTTCTGAAGCTTTCTTT.

V and J are TRBV5-4 and TRBJ1-1; no definite D call. V dropped 0 bases and J dropped 5 bases, with 8 bases sitting between them. The germline gives CDR1 SGHNT, CDR2 YYREEE (reference sequence). The CDR3 covers 13 residues. CDR3 sequence: CASSLVGETEAFF. The CDR3 nucleotides read TGTGCCAGCAGCTTGGTTGGGGAAACTGAAGCTTTCTTT. Filled out from reference TRBV5-4 and TRBJ1-1, the complete variable domain reads ETGVTQSPTHLIKTRGQQVTLRCSSQSGHNTVSWYQQALGQGPQFIFQYYREEENGRGNFPPRFSGLQFPNYSSELNVNALELDDSALYLCASSLVGETEAFFGQGTRLTVV.

DNA of the CDR3: TGTGCCAGCAGCTTAGTCTTTGAAGCTTTCTTT. Translating it yields CASSLVFEAFF. This chain uses TRBV11-2 with TRBJ1-1; D gene ambiguous. Deletions cut 1 base from V and 7 bases from J, with 4 bases between. This CDR3 spans 11 amino acids. From germline, CDR1 is SGHAT and CDR2 FQNNGV. The full variable domain, its missing parts supplied by reference TRBV11-2 and TRBJ1-1, is EAGVAQSPRYKIIEKRQSVAFWCNPISGHATLYWYQQILGQGPKLLIQFQNNGVVDDSQLPKDRFSAERLKGVDSTLKIQPAKLEDSAVYLCASSLVFEAFFGQGTRLTVV.

The genes are TRBV12-2 and TRBJ2-7; TRBD2, the table's D call, lacks a check against the DNA. TRBV12-2 is a listed pseudogene. The CDR3 runs 20 residues. The CDR3 DNA is TGTGCAAGTCGCCCAGCCCCACCGGGACTAGCGGGAGTTTCCTCCTACGAGCAGTACTTC. Its protein is CASRPAPPGLAGVSSYEQYF.

The chain carries TRBV15 and TRBJ2-7; D not certain. This CDR3 is 15 amino acids long. Germline V gene data show CDR1 as LNHNV and CDR2 as YYDKDF (reference sequence). With 0 bases removed from V and 2 bases from J, the gap between germline ends came to 11 bases. This chain's CDR3 is CATSRDRQPAYEQYF. The DNA for the CDR3 is TGTGCCACCAGCAGAGACAGGCAGCCTGCCTACGAGCAGTACTTC.

J is TRBJ1-6 and V is TRBV2; tentatively, D is TRBD1 (5 bases). This CDR3 contains 14 residues. V gave up 8 bases and J gave up 7 bases, with 15 bases separating them. CDR1 and CDR2 from the germline V gene are SNHLY and FYNNEI. As DNA, the CDR3 is TGTGCCAGCGGGGCCGGGACTAGGAATTCACCCCTCCACTTT. Translation: CASGAGTRNSPLHF.

In its sample, this clone was seen many times. The chain recombines TRBV18 with TRBJ1-1; TRBD1 matches 7 bases. The CDR3 sequence is 12 residues long. Unmatched junction bases numbered 3, after V lost 3 bases and J lost 8 bases. Per germline, CDR1 KGHSH and CDR2 LQKENI. The CDR3 here is CASSPGTAEAFF. The CDR3 DNA is TGTGCCAGCTCACCGGGGACAGCAGAAGCTTTCTTT.

The chain recombines TRBV12-3 or TRBV12-4 with TRBJ1-4, with D hard to call. Trimming removed 2 bases at V and 3 bases at J, with 4 bases between. The CDR3 extends over 13 amino acids. CDR3 nucleotides: TGTGCCAGCAGTTTATCTGCTAATGAAAAACTGTTTTTT. This codes for CASSLSANEKLFF.

This rearrangement joins TRBV7-2 to TRBJ2-1; 9 nucleotides match TRBD2. V was pared by 1 base and J by 7 bases, with 5 bases of the junction left unmatched. The CDR3 is made up of 15 amino acids. CDR1 is SGHTA and CDR2 is FQGNSA in the germline V gene. This CDR3 reads CASSLGSGRLNEQFF. The CDR3 DNA follows: TGTGCCAGCAGCTTAGGGAGCGGGAGGTTGAATGAGCAGTTCTTC.